This T cell receptor beta chain was captured by sequencing in a study of blood T cell repertoires in COVID-19. As for the study in general: T cells, B-cell-depleted T cells, or PBMCs supplied cDNA or gDNA.

Clones were read by immunoSEQ multiplex PCR, and TCRdb kept only the in-frame ones, dropping some. The repertoire has around 370,000 clones, 85% to 90% of them found once; the top ten carry about 6.5%. The clonotype was recovered from a man between 18 and 29 years old with active or convalescent COVID-19. The sequencing sample was made of peripheral blood.

CDR3 sequence: CASSPTGGAFGEQFF. The CDR3 DNA reads TGTGCCAGCAGCCCCACAGGGGGCGCCTTTGGTGAGCAGTTCTTC. The rearrangement joins TRBV14 to TRBJ2-1; 9 bases align to TRBD1. This CDR3 comprises 15 residues. V lost 4 bases to trimming and J lost 9 bases; unmatched junction nucleotides: 10. CDR1 is SGHDN and CDR2 is FVKESK in the germline V gene.